This T cell receptor beta chain comes out of a study of T cell repertoires in cytomegalovirus infection. Study-wide background: Selection of CMV epitopes for the study included recently identified HLA-C-restricted and well-studied HLA-B-restricted ones. It can be stated that public TCR beta signatures indicated CMV infection as well as a matching HLA type. General observations from the study: CMV-specific TCR beta clonotypes restricted by HLA-C dominated the ex vivo response. Using cumulative public TCR beta family frequency, the authors identified those who carried CMV together with the relevant HLA.

V lost 5 bases, J lost 7 bases, and 6 bases stayed unmatched. CDR3 length: 15 residues. Germline CDR1 reads MNHNS; CDR2 reads SASEGT. TCRdb used MiXCR to reprocess the reads, holding one entry per CDR3 protein. Counted here are some 200,000 distinct CDR3 sequences, about 39% occurring once; the ten biggest clones make up approximately 59%. As concerns this clonotype: The antigen is not known.

The sequencing used CD8+ T cells from cultured PBMCs, collected from culture after CMV antigen stimulation. The rearrangement links TRBV6-1 to TRBJ1-6; the match to TRBD1 covers 9 bases. The receptor was isolated from a human donor in good health (CMV status not recorded). Some clones in this sample may be carry-over from other donors' samples. CDR3 loop: CASSWGQGANSPLHF. DNA of the CDR3: TGTGCCAGCAGTTGGGGACAGGGAGCGAATTCACCCCTCCACTTT.